At least ten counts were recorded for the clone carrying this T cell receptor (beta chain). The antigen is not known. This CDR3 has 14 residues. Germline V gene lookup returns CDR1 SGHVS and CDR2 FQNEAQ. The germline V and J ends were trimmed by 10 bases and 3 bases, with 16 bases remaining between them. Patients counted as stable if ophthalmopathy did not develop within 18 months. Not enrolled were patients with uncontrolled infection, other autoimmune disease, pregnancy or lactation. TCR beta CDR3 sequences were amplified from RNA transcripts. A set of HTBI primers served as the primers for a first-round RT-PCR of the TCR CDR3. TCRdb re-analysed the multiplex PCR reads in MiXCR, keeping a single row per CDR3 protein. The sample carries approximately 410,000 distinct CDR3 sequences, around 13% recorded once. The entry originates in a study of T cells in Graves' hyperthyroidism and ophthalmopathy. Study details: At initial diagnosis, before any treatment had begun, peripheral blood was obtained.

Findings of the study overall: In simple terms, a model built on 13 V-J features told ophthalmopathy apart from stable hyperthyroidism.

Material: blood. The chain links TRBV7-8 to TRBJ2-1, with D perhaps given as TRBD1 or TRBD2 (6 bases each). This sequence was found in a woman between 18 and 29 years old with Graves' hyperthyroidism. Here the CDR3 reads CAIQAEGGYNEQFF. The DNA for the CDR3 is TGTGCCATACAGGCGGAGGGGGGCTACAATGAGCAGTTCTTC.